This TCR beta chain appears in the sequencing data of a study of identical twins. Study findings and constraints: Whereas memory repertoires showed no such difference, abundant cord blood beta clonotypes carried fewer insertions. Out-of-frame TCR alpha sharing observed in monozygotic twins exceeded model estimates.

MiXCR was run by TCRdb on the 5' RACE reads, yielding one entry per CDR3 protein. The sample has approximately 1.8 million distinct CDR3 sequences; 25% to 35% are singletons. V was pared by 4 bases and J by 7 bases, with 7 bases between. The CDR3 runs to 10 residues. Germline lookup yields CDR1 DFQATT and CDR2 SNEGSKA (reference sequence). All of the donors were Caucasians in good health. This clonotype appeared a few times. The antigen remains unidentified. The V and J genes are TRBV20-1 and TRBJ2-5; D unresolved. The origin of this receptor is a newborn girl in good health. The sample taken for sequencing was cord blood. In DNA form, the CDR3 reads TGCAGTGCTATGGGGTCGACCCAGTACTTC. Its translation: CSAMGSTQYF.